A single sample gave rise to the 24 T cell receptor beta chains below, sequenced in a study of T cells in Graves' hyperthyroidism and ophthalmopathy. Researchers amplified the TCR beta CDR3 regions from RNA transcripts. An initial round of RT-PCR targeting the TCR CDR3 relied on the HTBI primer set. TCRdb re-called the multiplex PCR reads through MiXCR, storing one row per CDR3 protein. This sample has about 560,000 distinct CDR3 sequences, with approximately 14% found just once. The sample was blood. The receptor set was obtained from a woman in her twenties or thirties with Graves' hyperthyroidism.

This clonotype occurred many times. The V and J genes are TRBV12-3 or TRBV12-4 and TRBJ2-2; D may correspond to TRBD1 or TRBD2 (7 bases each). The CDR3 length is 16 residues. Trimming stripped 8 bases from V and 5 bases from J, with 21 bases between. The CDR3 coding sequence is TGTGCCAGCGCCCCCGGAAACAGGGGAGGGACCGGGGAGCTGTTTTTT. Its translation is CASAPGNRGGTGELFF.

This clonotype was seen many times. V and J are TRBV27 and TRBJ2-7, with 10 bases that match TRBD1. This CDR3 comprises 17 residues. J was trimmed by 0 bases and V by 5 bases; bases with no gene match: 10. CDR1 is MNHEY, CDR2 SMNVEV, per germline (reference sequence). CDR3 region: CASSQIPGQGSSYEQYF. CDR3 nucleotides: TGTGCCAGCAGTCAAATTCCGGGACAGGGGAGCTCCTACGAGCAGTACTTC.

The chain joins TRBV7-2 to TRBJ2-2; unclear D gene. This CDR3 is 14 amino acids long. Germline V gives CDR1 SGHTA, CDR2 FQGNSA. V lost 2 bases, J lost 2 bases, and 6 bases lay in between. This CDR3 is CASSLWRNTGELFF. DNA of the CDR3: TGTGCCAGCAGCTTATGGCGAAACACCGGGGAGCTGTTTTTT.

This clonotype was observed at least ten times. The chain is built from TRBV4-3 and TRBJ2-1; D is undetermined. The ends were cut back, 5 bases at V and 7 bases at J, with 12 bases in the middle. CDR3 length: 13 residues. Germline V gene lookup returns CDR1 LGHNA and CDR2 YSLEER. The CDR3 reads CASSVVMRNEQFF. The DNA for the CDR3 is TGCGCCAGCAGCGTGGTGATGAGGAATGAGCAGTTCTTC.

This clonotype was detected ten times or more. The chain has TRBV20-1 and TRBJ2-5, with 10 bases fitting TRBD2. From germline, CDR1 is DFQATT and CDR2 SNEGSKA (reference sequence). Germline trimming cut 8 bases from V and 5 bases from J; bases unmatched to any gene: 8. The CDR3 length is 13 residues. CDR3 in DNA: TGCAGTAATATAGCGGGAGGCTTGGAGACCCAGTACTTC. Translation gives CSNIAGGLETQYF.

The sample holds a few counts of this clonotype. The chain carries TRBV27 and TRBJ2-5; tentatively, D is TRBD1 (6 bases). Per the germline V gene, CDR1 is MNHEY and CDR2 is SMNVEV (reference sequence). V was shortened by 5 bases and J by 12 bases, with 16 bases between the two germline ends. There are 12 residues in the CDR3. The CDR3 region has the DNA TGTGCCAGCAGTGAATCCGGGACAAGGGAGTACTTC. It encodes CASSESGTREYF.

This rearrangement joins TRBV11-1 to TRBJ1-1; D may be TRBD1 (5 bases). Trimming removed 5 bases from V and 5 bases from J, with 15 bases in between. CDR1 and CDR2 from the germline V gene are SGHAT and FQDESV (reference sequence). This CDR3 contains 14 residues. The CDR3 sequence: CASSRGAVGTEAFF. CDR3 in DNA: TGTGCCAGCAGCAGAGGGGCCGTCGGAACTGAAGCTTTCTTT. The whole variable domain, remainder taken from reference TRBV11-1 and TRBJ1-1, is EAEVAQSPRYKITEKSQAVAFWCDPISGHATLYWYRQILGQGPELLVQFQDESVVDDSQLPKDRFSAERLKGVDSTLKIQPAELGDSAMYLCASSRGAVGTEAFFGQGTRLTVV.

This chain connects TRBV19 to TRBJ1-5, with D perhaps matching TRBD1 (6 bases). Looked up from germline, CDR1 is LNHDA and CDR2 is SQIVND (reference sequence). V lost 10 bases to trimming and J lost 4 bases, with 14 bases between them. The length of the CDR3 is 13 residues. CDR3 nucleotide sequence: TGTGCCACCTCTACAGGGTTAAATCAGCCCCAGCATTTT. This encodes CATSTGLNQPQHF. Supplemented by reference TRBV19 and TRBJ1-5, the full variable domain reads DGGITQSPKYLFRKEGQNVTLSCEQNLNHDAMYWYRQDPGQGLRLIYYSQIVNDFQKGDIAEGYSVSREKKESFPLTVTSAQKNPTAFYLCATSTGLNQPQHFGDGTRLSIL.

This clonotype showed up just a few times. The V gene is TRBV6-5, the J gene TRBJ1-5; TRBD1 matches 7 bases. V gave up 0 bases and J gave up 5 bases; unmatched junction bases: 4. Germline CDR1 reads MNHEY; CDR2 reads SVGAGI. This CDR3 contains 15 residues. CDR3 DNA: TGTGCCAGCAGTTACTCGAGCAGGGGGGATCAGCCCCAGCATTTT. Its protein is CASSYSSRGDQPQHF.

Of note for this clonotype: This may be a read error: a much more frequent sequence differs by one nucleotide. V is TRBV18 and J is TRBJ2-1; D remains unclear. The CDR3 consists of 13 residues. Germline CDR1 and CDR2: KGHSH and LQKENI. The CDR3 sequence: CASSPLVINEQSF. The DNA for the CDR3 is TGTGCCAGCTCACCACTGGTAATTAATGAGCAGTCCTTC.

This clonotype was found many times. The rearrangement joins TRBV20-1 to TRBJ2-1; 11 nucleotides line up with TRBD2. After removal of 6 bases from V and 1 base from J, the junction contained 5 bases not matched to a gene. There are 15 residues in the CDR3. Germline V gives CDR1 DFQATT, CDR2 SNEGSKA (reference sequence). The CDR3 sequence is CSANLAGGSYNEQFF. The CDR3 region has the DNA TGCAGTGCCAACCTAGCGGGAGGTTCCTACAATGAGCAGTTCTTC.

V gene TRBV30 combines with J gene TRBJ2-3; 10 bases are shared with TRBD2. Germline-derived CDR1 and CDR2 are GTSNPN and SVGIG (reference sequence). The V gene end was trimmed by 4 bases and the J gene end by 3 bases; junction bases not matched to a gene: 13. This CDR3 has 17 amino acids. CDR3 nucleotide sequence: TGTGCCTGGAAGCAGATCCCAGCGGGAGGGCCTACAGATACGCAGTATTTT. This gives the protein CAWKQIPAGGPTDTQYF.

This clonotype was recorded at least ten times. The V gene is TRBV27, the J gene TRBJ2-7; possibly TRBD1 for D (6 bases). The CDR3 length is 11 residues. Between the trimmed V and J ends, which lost 8 bases and 5 bases, there was a span of 10 bases. Germline V gene lookup returns CDR1 MNHEY and CDR2 SMNVEV (reference sequence). The CDR3 DNA sequence: TGTGCCAGCGGCCAGGGGAACGAGCAGTACTTC. Its protein product is CASGQGNEQYF.

Many counts were recorded for this clonotype. This sequence joins TRBV28 and TRBJ2-1; either TRBD1 or TRBD2 may fit D (5 bases each). Per the germline V gene, CDR1 is MDHEN and CDR2 is SYDVKM. The CDR3 runs to 13 residues. Trimming shortened V by 6 bases and J by 5 bases, and 11 bases separated the two germline ends. CDR3 sequence: CASRGPTHNEQFF. For the CDR3, the DNA is TGTGCCAGCAGGGGACCCACCCACAATGAGCAGTTCTTC.

In its sample, this clonotype was seen many times. The CDR3 here is CASSPRRTSLPLGDTDTQYF. In DNA form, the CDR3 reads TGTGCCAGCAGCCCTCGCCGGACTAGTCTTCCCCTGGGGGACACAGATACGCAGTATTTT. V and J are TRBV7-2 and TRBJ2-3; 7 positions agree with TRBD2. The ends lost 5 bases at V and 2 bases at J; junction bases unmatched: 22. Per germline, CDR1 SGHTA and CDR2 FQGNSA. This CDR3 has 20 amino acids. Filled out from reference TRBV7-2 and TRBJ2-3, the complete variable domain reads GAGVSQSPSNKVTEKGKDVELRCDPISGHTALYWYRQSLGQGLEFLIYFQGNSAPDKSGLPSDRFSAERTGGSVSTLTIQRTQQEDSAVYLCASSPRRTSLPLGDTDTQYFGPGTRLTVL.

The sample holds many counts of this clonotype. Written as DNA, the CDR3 is TGTGCCAGCAGCCTCGGGGGCGGGAGGGCGGCCAAAAACATTCAGTACTTC. Translating it yields CASSLGGGRAAKNIQYF. V is TRBV7-2 and J is TRBJ2-4; 9 bases match TRBD2. Losses at the gene ends were 5 bases for V and 1 base for J; bases not matched to a gene: 9. CDR1 and CDR2 (germline): SGHTA, FQGNSA. The CDR3 consists of 17 residues.

About this clonotype itself: A read error is possible here, since a much larger clone lies one base away. The J gene is TRBJ2-1, the V gene TRBV29-1, with 10 bases that match TRBD2. Germline CDR1 is SQVTM and CDR2 is ANQGSEA. The CDR3 spans 16 residues. In DNA form, the CDR3 reads TGCAGCGGTGAACCCGGTAGCGGGAGGTTTCACAATGAGCAGTTCTTC. Its protein product is CSGEPGSGRFHNEQFF.

On this clonotype: A read error is likely, as this CDR3 ends without the conserved phenylalanine or tryptophan. The chain has TRBV5-1 and TRBJ2-5; D ambiguous. The CDR3 length is 9 residues. Germline V CDR1 and CDR2: SGHRS, YFSETQ. V shed 10 bases and J shed 3 bases, with 4 bases lying between them. CDR3 DNA: TGCGCCGCCAAAGAGACCCAGTACCTC. Protein product: CAAKETQYL.

The genes are TRBV6-1 and TRBJ2-1; no clear D gene. The CDR3 runs 14 residues. Looked up from germline, CDR1 is MNHNS and CDR2 is SASEGT. V was shortened by 6 bases and J by 6 bases, with 15 bases between the two germline ends. The CDR3 sequence: CASSSLDSSNEQFF. The CDR3 region has the DNA TGTGCCAGCAGCTCATTAGATAGCTCCAATGAGCAGTTCTTC.

This clonotype appeared many times. The V and J genes are TRBV2 and TRBJ1-5, with 11 bases that match TRBD1. Germline loops: CDR1 SNHLY, CDR2 FYNNEI. V gave up 3 bases and J gave up 3 bases; unmatched junction bases: 4. The length of the CDR3 is 16 residues. The CDR3 sequence is CASSDRTGGLNQPQHF. CDR3 nucleotide sequence: TGTGCCAGCAGTGATCGGACAGGGGGCCTCAATCAGCCCCAGCATTTT.

This clonotype was seen repeatedly, ten times or more. The J gene is TRBJ2-1, the V gene TRBV7-2; 13 positions agree with TRBD2. Per the germline V gene, CDR1 is SGHTA and CDR2 is FQGNSA. This CDR3 has 16 residues. V was pared by 4 bases and J by 6 bases, with 6 bases of the junction left unmatched. CDR3 sequence reads: CASSSRTSGSVNEQFF. The CDR3 bases are TGTGCCAGCAGCTCCCGGACTAGCGGGAGTGTCAATGAGCAGTTCTTC.

This clonotype was seen a handful of times. This sequence joins TRBV6-1 and TRBJ2-5; no clear D. V dropped 7 bases and J dropped 2 bases, with 8 bases sitting between them. CDR1 is MNHNS and CDR2 is SASEGT in the germline V gene. There are 12 residues in the CDR3. The chain's CDR3 is CASNYAQETQYF. Written as DNA, the CDR3 is TGTGCCAGCAACTACGCACAAGAGACCCAGTACTTC.

The sample holds many counts of this clonotype. The CDR3 nucleotides are TGTGCCAGCACCCACCGAGGGGGAATGAACACTGAAGCTTTCTTT. Amino acids: CASTHRGGMNTEAFF. The chain is built from TRBV6-1 and TRBJ1-1; TRBD1 is a possible D gene (6 bases). Trimming pared 7 bases from V and 0 bases from J, leaving 15 bases between. CDR3 length equals 15 residues. The V gene's germline CDR1 is MNHNS and CDR2 SASEGT.

Only a few counts were recorded for this clonotype. The chain is built from TRBV28 and TRBJ2-3, with D hard to call. Germline V gene data show CDR1 as MDHEN and CDR2 as SYDVKM. V was trimmed by 7 bases and J by 7 bases, leaving 9 bases between them. The length of the CDR3 is 11 residues. The CDR3 bases are TGTGCCAGCAATGCCGCGCATACGCAGTATTTT. Translation gives CASNAAHTQYF.